These T cell receptor beta chains were read from a single sample in a study of OX40 agonist ivuxolimab in advanced cancers. Sequencing used immunoSEQ multiplex PCR; TCRdb keeps in-frame clones, though not all of them. Of roughly 61,000 clones listed, approximately 88% are singletons. Sequencing was performed on CD4+ or CD8+ T cells sorted from blood, taken in a trial of the OX40 agonist ivuxolimab. The receptors shown here come from an adult with an advanced solid tumor such as melanoma, head and neck, liver or kidney cancer. Each CDR3 is given with its conserved first and last residue. The order of the fields is J gene, V gene, CDR3 length, D gene, clone size, CDR3 DNA, CDR3 protein. A D gene is named only where the DNA matches it firmly. A row's size may be missing; if present it is once, few, many or a size class.

>TRBJ2-7|TRBV6-1|15|TRBD2|.
TGTGCCAGCCGTATAGCACTAGCGGGAGCCCACGAGCAGTACTTC
CASRIALAGAHEQYF
>TRBJ2-1|TRBV30|12|.|few
TGTGCCTGGTCAGGGGACGGGAGTGAGCAGTTCTTC
CAWSGDGSEQFF
>TRBJ2-3|TRBV4-3|15|TRBD2|once
TGCGCCAGCAGCGCGCGACTAGCGGGGTCAGATACGCAGTATTTT
CASSARLAGSDTQYF
>TRBJ2-6|TRBV18|15|.|.
TGTGCCAGCTCACCACCTTTATCTGGGGCCAACGTCCTGACTTTC
CASSPPLSGANVLTF
>TRBJ2-7|TRBV28|12|.|.
TGTGCCAGCAGTCCAGGATGGGGCGAGCAGTACTTC
CASSPGWGEQYF
>TRBJ2-5|TRBV11-2|14|.|once
TGTGCCAGCAGCTTAGGTCGACTGCGGGAGACCCAGTACTTC
CASSLGRLRETQYF
>TRBJ2-5|TRBV5-5|16|TRBD2|.
TGTGCCAGCAGCTTGTGGCTAGCGGGGTTAGGAGAGACCCAGTACTTC
CASSLWLAGLGETQYF
>TRBJ2-2|TRBV9|16|TRBD2|.
TGTGCCAGCAGCGTAGATGGCGGGAGGCGCACCGGGGAGCTGTTTTTT
CASSVDGGRRTGELFF
>TRBJ1-5|TRBV19|14|.|.
TGTGCCTGCCGTTCCCGGACAGACGATCAGCCCCAGCATTTT
CACRSRTDDQPQHF
>TRBJ2-5|TRBV5-4|13|TRBD2|.
TGTGCCAGCAGCTTGGTAGCGGGAGAGACCCAGTACTTC
CASSLVAGETQYF
>TRBJ2-7|TRBV6-1|14|TRBD2|.
TGTGCCAGCAGTGAAGGGAGCGGGAGTGGCGAGCAGTACTTC
CASSEGSGSGEQYF
>TRBJ2-1|TRBV11-2|14|.|.
TGTGCCAGCAGCTTAGTCGACTATCGGGGTGAGCAGTTCTTC
CASSLVDYRGEQFF
>TRBJ1-4|TRBV7-9|15|TRBD1|.
TGTGCCAGCAGCTTAGGACAGGGGGCCGTTGAAAAACTGTTTTTT
CASSLGQGAVEKLFF
>TRBJ2-1|TRBV10-3|13|TRBD2|.
TGTGCCATCAGCCTAGCGGACTACAATGAGCAGTTCTTC
CAISLADYNEQFF
>TRBJ2-5|TRBV7-2|16|TRBD2|once
TGTGCCAGCAGCTTTGGTCCCTCTGCGGGAGCGGAGACCCAGTACTTC
CASSFGPSAGAETQYF
>TRBJ2-2|TRBV7-9|14|.|.
TGTGCCCCCGGGCCCAGTACAAACACCGGGGAGCTGTTTTTT
CAPGPSTNTGELFF
>TRBJ2-7|TRBV7-2|13|.|.
TGTGCCAGCAGCTTAGATTATAGCGGCTCAATGTACTTC
CASSLDYSGSMYF
>TRBJ2-7|TRBV10-2|16|TRBD1|.
TGCGCCAGCAGTGGCTCCCCAGGGGGCACAACCTACGAGCAGTACTTC
CASSGSPGGTTYEQYF
>TRBJ1-5|TRBV6-5|14|TRBD1|.
TGTGCCAGCAGTGCACCCGACTACCGGGACAGGGGACATTTT
CASSAPDYRDRGHF
>TRBJ2-3|TRBV5-1|15|TRBD2|.
TGCGCCAGCAGCGGAACTAGCGGGAGCACAGATACGCAGTATTTT
CASSGTSGSTDTQYF
>TRBJ2-7|TRBV6-6|12|.|.
TGTGCCAGCAGTGTGCAGGGGGGCGAGCAGTACTTC
CASSVQGGEQYF
>TRBJ2-7|TRBV30|13|.|once
TGTGCCTGGAGTGTACTGAACAGCGGCGGGCAGTACTTC
CAWSVLNSGGQYF
>TRBJ1-4|TRBV18|11|.|.
TGTGCCAGCTCACCAGGGGAAAAACTGTTTTTT
CASSPGEKLFF
>TRBJ1-1|TRBV7-9|16|.|once
TGTGCCAGCAGCTCCAACTTGTTAGTCCGTAACACTGAAGCTTTCTTT
CASSSNLLVRNTEAFF
>TRBJ1-2|TRBV11-2|15|TRBD1|.
TGTGCCAGCAGCTTAGCCCCCGCGACAGGGGATGGCTACACCTTC
CASSLAPATGDGYTF
>TRBJ2-7|TRBV4-3|18|TRBD2|.
TGCGCCAGCAGCCAAGATTACCACGCCGGCGGGAGCTCTCTCGAGCAGTACTTC
CASSQDYHAGGSSLEQYF
>TRBJ1-1|TRBV30|13|.|.
TGTGCCTGGAGTGCCTGGGGGAACACTGAAGCTTTCTTT
CAWSAWGNTEAFF
>TRBJ2-1|TRBV7-7|15|TRBD1|.
TGTGCTAGCAGCTTGACAGGGGGCCCGCTCAATGAGCAGTTCTTC
CASSLTGGPLNEQFF
>TRBJ2-7|TRBV6-5|14|TRBD1|once
TGTGCCAGCAGTTACAGGGGGCCAGTCAGCGAGCAGTACTTC
CASSYRGPVSEQYF
>TRBJ2-3|TRBV15|17|TRBD2|.
TGTGCCACCAGCAGAGATCTAGCGGGAGTTGGTACAGATACGCAGTATTTT
CATSRDLAGVGTDTQYF
>TRBJ2-1|TRBV28|12|.|.
TGTGCCAGCAGCTCAGGGGGGCATGAGCAGTTCTTC
CASSSGGHEQFF
>TRBJ2-2|TRBV29-1|14|TRBD2|.
TGCAGCGTTGAGCCTAGCGGGAGGACCGGGGAGCTGTTTTTT
CSVEPSGRTGELFF
>TRBJ2-3|TRBV27|18|TRBD2|.
TGTGCCAGCAGTCCGGGACTAGCGGGAGGGAGGGCCACAGATACGCAGTATTTT
CASSPGLAGGRATDTQYF
>TRBJ1-5|TRBV28|14|.|.
TGTGCCAGCAGTTTAGGGCAGTACAATCAGCCCCAGCATTTT
CASSLGQYNQPQHF
>TRBJ2-5|TRBV30|14|.|.
TGTGCCTGGAGTCCACAGGGCGGACAAGAGACCCAGTACTTC
CAWSPQGGQETQYF
>TRBJ1-5|TRBV28|15|TRBD1|.
TGTGCCAGCAGCGCTCCGGGACAGGGTAATCAGCCCCAGCATTTT
CASSAPGQGNQPQHF
>TRBJ2-1|TRBV7-6|17|TRBD2|once
TGTGCCAGCAGCTTAATGGCTAGCGGGAGCGGATACAATGAGCAGTTCTTC
CASSLMASGSGYNEQFF
>TRBJ2-6|TRBV6-6|16|TRBD1|.
TGTGCCAGCACTCCGGGACAGGGATCCGGGGCCAACGTCCTGACTTTC
CASTPGQGSGANVLTF
>TRBJ2-1|TRBV4-3|17|.|.
TGCGCCAGCAGCCGTAGGGGGAGCGGGACGGTTTACAATGAGCAGTTCTTC
CASSRRGSGTVYNEQFF
>TRBJ2-7|TRBV7-3|15|.|.
TGTGCCAGCAGCTTAAACGGGGGCGGATTTTACGAGCAGTACTTC
CASSLNGGGFYEQYF
>TRBJ2-2|TRBV29-1|14|TRBD2|few
TGCAGCGCCGGGACTAGCGGGATGACCGGGGAGCTGTTTTTT
CSAGTSGMTGELFF
>TRBJ1-2|TRBV28|14|.|.
TGTGCCAGCAGGTTCACGTCCGGTCACTATGGCTACACCTTC
CASRFTSGHYGYTF
>TRBJ2-3|TRBV9|14|.|.
TGTGCCAGCAGCCCAAACCGACTCGCAGATACGCAGTATTTT
CASSPNRLADTQYF
>TRBJ2-7|TRBV11-3|18|.|.
TGTGCCAGCAGCTTCTCGGCCCCAGGGGCTAGCGAGACCTACGAGCAGTACTTC
CASSFSAPGASETYEQYF
>TRBJ2-7|TRBV9|14|TRBD1|once
TGTGCCAGCAGCAAGGGACAGGGCTCCTACGAGCAGTACTTC
CASSKGQGSYEQYF
>TRBJ2-3|TRBV6-1|13|TRBD2|once
TGTGCCAGCAGGGGACTAGTCACAGATACGCAGTATTTT
CASRGLVTDTQYF
>TRBJ1-1|TRBV19|14|.|few
TGTGCCAGTAGCCACAACAGGGAGGACACTGAAGCTTTCTTT
CASSHNREDTEAFF
>TRBJ2-5|TRBV7-9|15|TRBD1|.
TGTGCCAGCAGCCGCCCGACAGGGGGCCAAGAGACCCAGTACTTC
CASSRPTGGQETQYF
>TRBJ2-5|TRBV15|14|.|.
TGTGCCACCAGCAGAGATTCCGTGGTGGAGACCCAGTACTTC
CATSRDSVVETQYF
>TRBJ2-3|TRBV27|13|.|.
TGTGCCAGCAGTTTATTACAGGGAGATACGCAGTATTTT
CASSLLQGDTQYF
>TRBJ2-5|TRBV19|13|.|.
TGTGCCAGTAGTAGTCAGAGAGGTGAGACCCAGTACTTC
CASSSQRGETQYF
>TRBJ2-5|TRBV29-1|16|TRBD2|.
TGCAGCGTTGGCCGGACTAGCGGGAGGGCCGGGGAGACCCAGTACTTC
CSVGRTSGRAGETQYF
>TRBJ1-1|TRBV5-1|14|.|once
TGCGCCAGCAGCTTGATACAGCTCAACACTGAAGCTTTCTTT
CASSLIQLNTEAFF
>TRBJ2-2|TRBV19|15|TRBD1|few
TGTGCCAGTAGTATGCAGGGGGCGGACACCGGGGAGCTGTTTTTT
CASSMQGADTGELFF
>TRBJ2-3|TRBV9|15|TRBD2|.
TGTGCCAGCAGCGTAGCGGGAGGCTTCACAGATACGCAGTATTTT
CASSVAGGFTDTQYF
>TRBJ1-4|TRBV6-1|12|.|.
TGTGCCAGCAGTGAAATCGGGGGAAAACTGTTTTTT
CASSEIGGKLFF
>TRBJ1-1|TRBV7-8|13|TRBD1|few
TGTGCCAGCAGCTACGGACAGGGGACTGAAGCTTTCTTT
CASSYGQGTEAFF
>TRBJ2-7|TRBV6-6|13|.|.
TGTGCCAGCGACGATTGGGACTCACTAGTGCAGTACTTC
CASDDWDSLVQYF